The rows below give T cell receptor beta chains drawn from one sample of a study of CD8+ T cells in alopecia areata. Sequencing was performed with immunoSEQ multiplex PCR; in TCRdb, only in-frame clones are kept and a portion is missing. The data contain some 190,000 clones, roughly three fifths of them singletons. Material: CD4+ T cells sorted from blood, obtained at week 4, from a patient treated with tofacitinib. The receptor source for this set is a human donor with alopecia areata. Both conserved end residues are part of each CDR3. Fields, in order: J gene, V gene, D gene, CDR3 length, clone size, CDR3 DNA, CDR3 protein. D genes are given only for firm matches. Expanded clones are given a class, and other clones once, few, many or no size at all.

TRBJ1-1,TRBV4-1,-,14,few,TGCGCCAGCAGCCAAGGGGACCTGAGGACTGAAGCTTTCTTT,CASSQGDLRTEAFF
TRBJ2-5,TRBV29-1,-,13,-,TGCAGCGTTACCCCGGGGGCTAAAGAGACCCAGTACTTC,CSVTPGAKETQYF
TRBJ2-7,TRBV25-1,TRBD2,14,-,TGTGCCAGCAGGGCCGGCGGGAGCTCCTACGAGCAGTACTTC,CASRAGGSSYEQYF
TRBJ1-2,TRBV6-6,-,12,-,TGTGCCAGCAGATGGGATAACTATGGCTACACCTTC,CASRWDNYGYTF
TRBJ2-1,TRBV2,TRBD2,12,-,TGTGCCAGCACCCGAGCGGGGGGTGAGCAGTTCTTC,CASTRAGGEQFF
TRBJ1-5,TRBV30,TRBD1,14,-,TGTGCCTGGAACGCAGGGGGCCCCAATCAGCCCCAGCATTTT,CAWNAGGPNQPQHF
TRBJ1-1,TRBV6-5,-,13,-,TGTGCCAGCACAGGGGCCGTGAACACTGAAGCTTTCTTT,CASTGAVNTEAFF
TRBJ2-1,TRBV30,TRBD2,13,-,TGTGCCTGGAGACTAGCGGGAGTGGAAGTGCAGTTCTTC,CAWRLAGVEVQFF
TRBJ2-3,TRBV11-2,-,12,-,TGTGCCAGCAGCTTCACTCCAGATACGCAGTATTTT,CASSFTPDTQYF
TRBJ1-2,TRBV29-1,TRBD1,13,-,TGCAGCGCCCTTGGGACAGGGTTTCTCCGCTACACCTTC,CSALGTGFLRYTF
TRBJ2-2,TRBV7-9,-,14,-,TGTGCCAGCAGCTTAGGTGTTGACACCGGGGAGCTGTTTTTT,CASSLGVDTGELFF
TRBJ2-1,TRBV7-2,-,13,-,TGTGCCAGCAGGAGAATGGGCCTCAATGAGCAGTTCTTC,CASRRMGLNEQFF
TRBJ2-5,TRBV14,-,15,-,TGTGCCAGCAGCCCCTATCCCCAGTCTGGAGAGACCCAGTACTTC,CASSPYPQSGETQYF
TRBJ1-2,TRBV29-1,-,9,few,TGCAGCGTCGAGGATGGCTACACCTTC,CSVEDGYTF
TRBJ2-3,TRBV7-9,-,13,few,TGTGCCAGCAGCTTATCGAGCACAGATACGCAGTATTTT,CASSLSSTDTQYF
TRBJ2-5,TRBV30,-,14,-,TGTGCCTGGAGTTCTTACACAGGGCGAGAGACCCAGTACTTC,CAWSSYTGRETQYF
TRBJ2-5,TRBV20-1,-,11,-,TGCAGTGCTAATGGCGGTGAGACCCAGTACTTC,CSANGGETQYF
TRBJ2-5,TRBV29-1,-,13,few,TGCAGCGTTGAGTATGGGACCCAGGAGACCCAGTACTTC,CSVEYGTQETQYF
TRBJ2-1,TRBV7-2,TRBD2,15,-,TGTGCCAGCAGCCAGGCCCCACTAGCGGGAGGGCCGCTATTCTTC,CASSQAPLAGGPLFF
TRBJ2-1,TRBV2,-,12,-,TGTGCCAGCAGCCAAGACTCCACCCGAGAGTTCTTC,CASSQDSTREFF
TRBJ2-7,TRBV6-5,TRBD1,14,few,TGTGCCAGCAGTAAGGGGGACAGGGTGAAAGAGCAGTACTTC,CASSKGDRVKEQYF
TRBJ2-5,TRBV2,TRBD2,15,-,TGTGCCAGCAGCCGACTAGCGGTACCCATCGAGACCCAGTACTTC,CASSRLAVPIETQYF
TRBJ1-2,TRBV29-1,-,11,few,TGCAGCCCTTCAGGGATCTACGGCTACACCTTC,CSPSGIYGYTF
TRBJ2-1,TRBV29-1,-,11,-,TGCAGCGTTGAAATCGGCAATGAGCAGTTCTTC,CSVEIGNEQFF
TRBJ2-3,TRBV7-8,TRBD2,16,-,TGTGCCAGCAGCTTATCTAGCGGGCTCACTGAAGATACGCAGTATTTT,CASSLSSGLTEDTQYF
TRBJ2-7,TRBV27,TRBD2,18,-,TGTGCCAGCAGCCCCGGGGTAGCGGGAGGGCCAGGCTCCTACGAGCAGTACTTC,CASSPGVAGGPGSYEQYF
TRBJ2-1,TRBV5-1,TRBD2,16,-,TGCGCCAGCAGCGGGCGGGCGGGAGCGAGGCCCAATGAGCAGTTCTTC,CASSGRAGARPNEQFF
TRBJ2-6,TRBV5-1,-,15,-,TGCGCCAGCAGCTTAAAGACCTCTGGGGCCAACGTCCTGACTTTC,CASSLKTSGANVLTF
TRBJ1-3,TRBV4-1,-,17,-,TGCGCCAGCAGCCAAGCTCCACAAGGATACTCTGGAAACACCATATATTTT,CASSQAPQGYSGNTIYF
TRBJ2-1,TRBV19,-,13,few,TGTGCCAGTAGTAGACAGGCCTACAATGAGCAGTTCTTC,CASSRQAYNEQFF
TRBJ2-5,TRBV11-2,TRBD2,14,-,TGTGCCAGCAGCCCTCATGGGGGGGAAGAGACCCAGTACTTC,CASSPHGGEETQYF
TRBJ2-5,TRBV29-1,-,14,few,TGCAGCGTTGAAGATCTGGCAGGGGGGGAGACCCAGTACTTC,CSVEDLAGGETQYF
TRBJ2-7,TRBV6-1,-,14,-,TGTGCCAGCAGTGAAGGGACCTACCCAAACGAGCAGTACTTC,CASSEGTYPNEQYF
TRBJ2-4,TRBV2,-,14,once,TGTGCCAGCAGTGATGCCCGGGGGACCCTGACACAGTACTTC,CASSDARGTLTQYF
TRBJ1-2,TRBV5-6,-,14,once,TGTGCCAGCAGCTTGTCAGGGATCCTCTATGGCTACACCTTC,CASSLSGILYGYTF
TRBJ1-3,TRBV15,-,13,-,TGTGCCACCACCGCCGACTCTGGAAACACCATATATTTT,CATTADSGNTIYF
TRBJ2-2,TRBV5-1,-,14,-,TGCGCCACCGCACTAGTGGCCGGTCCCGGGGAGCTGTTTTTT,CATALVAGPGELFF
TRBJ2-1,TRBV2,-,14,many,TGTGCCAGCAGTGACCAAGGGGCCCAGTCGAAGCAGTTCTTC,CASSDQGAQSKQFF
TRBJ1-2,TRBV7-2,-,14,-,TGTGCCAGCAGCCCCGGGGTGTTACGGTATGGCTACACCTTC,CASSPGVLRYGYTF
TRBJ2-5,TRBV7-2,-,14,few,TGTGCCAGCAGCTTTGGGACTGGCTGGGAGACCCAGTACTTC,CASSFGTGWETQYF
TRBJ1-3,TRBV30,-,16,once,TGTGCCTGGAGTCGGGCGGGGATGACAGATGGAAACACCATATATTTT,CAWSRAGMTDGNTIYF
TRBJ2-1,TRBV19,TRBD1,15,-,TGTGCCAGTAGCACTGGGACAGGGGTCTTCGATGAGCAGTTCTTC,CASSTGTGVFDEQFF
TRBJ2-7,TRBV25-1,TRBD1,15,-,TGTGCCAGCAGTGTAGGGACAGGACACTCCTACGAGCAGTACTTC,CASSVGTGHSYEQYF
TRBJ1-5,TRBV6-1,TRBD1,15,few,TGTGCCAGCAGCCCCAAGACAGGGAGGGATCAGCCCCAGCATTTT,CASSPKTGRDQPQHF
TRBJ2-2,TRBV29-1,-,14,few,TGCAGCGTTGTGGGCAGCCGCAACACCGGGGAGCTGTTTTTT,CSVVGSRNTGELFF